The 3 T cell receptor beta chains below were found in one sample sequenced in a study of cytomegalovirus exposure and HLA in healthy donors. The PCR had 60 Vbeta and 13 Jbeta primers. Profiling relied on immunoSEQ multiplex PCR, and the TCRdb table lists in-frame clones only, not all of them. The data contain about 200,000 clones, 65% to 85% of them singletons. The source material was PBMCs. The receptors derive from a boy aged 2 to 9 in good health and CMV-seronegative.

This chain links TRBV4-2 with TRBJ1-1; D perhaps matches TRBD1 (5 bases). Germline V gene sequence: CDR1 LGHNA, CDR2 YNFKEQ. The CDR3 loop spans 16 amino acids. The V end lost 2 bases, the J end lost 6 bases, and 19 bases lay between the germline ends. CDR3 amino acids: CASSQTADMLGAEAFF. The CDR3 DNA reads TGTGCCAGCAGCCAAACCGCGGACATGTTGGGCGCTGAAGCTTTCTTT.

The chain joins TRBV2 to TRBJ1-6; unclear D gene. Germline V gives CDR1 SNHLY, CDR2 FYNNEI. The CDR3 totals 12 residues. Trimming pared 11 bases from V and 13 bases from J, leaving 18 bases between. The CDR3 spells CAGNRGGNPLHF. Written as DNA, the CDR3 is TGTGCCGGCAACCGGGGTGGGAATCCCCTCCACTTT.

The rearrangement joins TRBV7-2 to TRBJ1-5; weak D call: TRBD1 (6 bases). V was shortened by 2 bases and J by 0 bases, with 20 bases between the two germline ends. The CDR3 runs 19 residues. Per germline, CDR1 SGHTA and CDR2 FQGNSA. The CDR3 bases are TGTGCCAGCAGCTTAAAAATTGGGTCGGGACACCTTAGCAATCAGCCCCAGCATTTT. The encoded protein is CASSLKIGSGHLSNQPQHF.